These 32 T cell receptor beta chains share one sample of origin, sequenced in a study of Graves' ophthalmopathy and Graves' hyperthyroidism. Researchers took RNA transcripts and amplified TCR beta CDR3 regions from them. The workflow started with a first-round RT-PCR run with HTBI primers and then moved on to a second-round multiplex PCR. TCRdb reanalysed the multiplex PCR reads using MiXCR and keeps one entry per CDR3 protein. The table lists over 40,000 distinct CDR3 sequences, around 48% of them singletons. The sequencing sample was made of peripheral blood. Every receptor here comes from an adult man with Graves' ophthalmopathy.

Details on this clonotype: The junction departs from the called germline gene at one end, perhaps through a read error. CDR3 in DNA: TGTGCCAGTAGTATCGCTAACGGGGGAAACAATGAGCAATTCTTC. Amino acids: CASSIANGGNNEQFF. The chain links TRBV19 to TRBJ2-1; D possibly corresponds to TRBD2 (6 bases). CDR3 length equals 15 residues. The germline CDR1 and CDR2 sequences are LNHDA and SQIVND (reference sequence).

Many counts were recorded for this clonotype. V gene TRBV4-2 combines with J gene TRBJ2-5; TRBD2 matches 11 bases. Germline CDR1 is LGHNA and CDR2 is YNFKEQ. The CDR3 sequence is 16 residues long. The junction had 5 bases not matched to a gene; V was cut back by 4 bases and J by 1 base. The CDR3 nucleotides read TGTGCCAGCAGCCCTTCTAGCGGGGGGACCCAAGAGACCCAGTACTTC. Its protein product is CASSPSSGGTQETQYF.

V gene TRBV19 combines with J gene TRBJ2-3, with a tentative D call TRBD1 (7 bases). Germline-derived CDR1 and CDR2 are LNHDA and SQIVND (reference sequence). V was trimmed by 6 bases and J by 5 bases, leaving 12 bases between them. The CDR3 totals 13 residues. CDR3 nucleotides: TGTGCCAGTAGCGCTCAGGGGGGAGATACGCAGTATTTT. Its protein product is CASSAQGGDTQYF. The complete variable domain, with remaining parts taken from reference TRBV19 and TRBJ2-3, reads DGGITQSPKYLFRKEGQNVTLSCEQNLNHDAMYWYRQDPGQGLRLIYYSQIVNDFQKGDIAEGYSVSREKKESFPLTVTSAQKNPTAFYLCASSAQGGDTQYFGPGTRLTVL.

J is TRBJ2-7 and V is TRBV19; 13 bases line up with TRBD2. The CDR3 is 17 residues long. V lost 4 bases, J lost 4 bases, and 10 bases stayed unmatched. Germline CDR1 LNHDA, CDR2 SQIVND (reference sequence). The CDR3 region is CASSRTGTSGIVYEQYF. The DNA of the CDR3 is TGTGCCAGTAGTAGAACCGGGACTAGCGGGATTGTATACGAGCAGTACTTC.

In its sample, this clonotype was seen many times. The V gene is TRBV19, the J gene TRBJ2-5; 12 positions agree with TRBD2. Trimming cost V 5 bases and J 4 bases; bases outside gene matches: 5. In germline, CDR1 is LNHDA, CDR2 SQIVND (reference sequence). The CDR3 sequence is 15 residues long. The CDR3 here is CASSPRTSGIETQYF. The CDR3 DNA sequence: TGTGCCAGTAGTCCTCGGACTAGCGGGATAGAGACCCAGTACTTC.

In this sample, this clonotype turned up many times. The rearrangement links TRBV4-1 to TRBJ2-5; 11 nucleotides agree with TRBD2. The CDR3 sequence is 16 residues long. J was trimmed by 2 bases and V by 2 bases; bases with no gene match: 4. Germline CDR1 is MGHRA and CDR2 is YSYEKL. CDR3 nucleotide sequence: TGCGCCAGCAGCCAACCCCGGACTAGCGGGCAAGAGACCCAGTACTTC. Translation gives CASSQPRTSGQETQYF.

This clonotype was detected ten times or more. The chain joins TRBV27 to TRBJ1-1; no definite D call. Trimming cost V 5 bases and J 0 bases, with 19 bases left between them. The CDR3 covers 17 residues. CDR1 MNHEY and CDR2 SMNVEV come from the germline V gene (reference sequence). CDR3 loop: CASSPDARRSMNTEAFF. The CDR3 DNA is TGTGCCAGCAGTCCGGATGCCAGACGGAGCATGAACACTGAAGCTTTCTTT.

The CDR3 DNA reads as TGTGCCATCAGTGAGCGCACAGGGGGGGCCTACGAGCAGTACTTC. This encodes CAISERTGGAYEQYF. The rearrangement uses TRBV10-3 and TRBJ2-7; a weak D match, TRBD1 (8 bases). CDR3 length: 15 amino acids. With 2 bases removed from V and 2 bases from J, the gap between germline ends came to 13 bases. Looked up from germline, CDR1 is ENHRY and CDR2 is SYGVKD.

This clonotype was seen many times. The V call is TRBV7-8, the J call TRBJ2-2; perhaps TRBD2 as D (6 bases). CDR1 and CDR2 from the germline V gene are SGHVS and FQNEAQ. With 4 bases removed from V and 6 bases from J, the gap between germline ends came to 15 bases. The CDR3 covers 15 residues. CDR3 amino acids: CASSSLGGAPGELFF. CDR3 coding DNA: TGTGCCAGCAGCTCCCTCGGGGGAGCACCCGGGGAGCTGTTTTTT.

V gene TRBV6-6 combines with J gene TRBJ1-1, with D perhaps TRBD1 (6 bases). The CDR3 is 14 amino acids. The ends were cut back, 5 bases at V and 3 bases at J, with 13 bases in the middle. The germline V gene has CDR1 MNHNY and CDR2 SVGAGI (reference sequence). The CDR3, as DNA: TGTGCCAGCAGTGAACAGGGAAGGGACACTGAAGCTTTCTTT. Protein product: CASSEQGRDTEAFF.

The chain recombines TRBV10-3 with TRBJ2-1, with 7 nucleotides matching TRBD2. After removal of 5 bases from V and 1 base from J, the junction contained 20 bases not matched to a gene. The CDR3 loop spans 20 amino acids. Germline V lookup: CDR1 ENHRY, CDR2 SYGVKD. The CDR3 region is CAISYAAGTTRDGSYNEQFF. The CDR3 DNA is TGTGCCATCAGTTACGCCGCCGGGACTACCAGGGACGGATCCTACAATGAGCAGTTCTTC.

This clonotype was detected many times. This rearrangement joins TRBV19 to TRBJ1-2; the D gene is possibly TRBD1 (6 bases). CDR3 length: 15 amino acids. The germline V gene encodes CDR1 LNHDA and CDR2 SQIVND (reference sequence). The V gene lost 2 bases and the J gene lost 0 bases, with 10 bases spanning the gap. The CDR3, as DNA: TGTGCCAGTAGTATAAGGGACATCACTAACTATGGCTACACCTTC. This translates into CASSIRDITNYGYTF.

This clonotype was detected many times. The V call is TRBV3-1, the J call TRBJ2-7; either TRBD1 or TRBD2 may supply D (5 bases each). Deletions cut 4 bases from V and 2 bases from J, with 12 bases between. The germline gives CDR1 LGHDT, CDR2 YNNKEL (reference sequence). The CDR3 has 14 residues. CDR3 sequence (DNA): TGTGCCAGCAGCCTAGGGGACGGACCCTACGAGCAGTACTTC. Its protein is CASSLGDGPYEQYF.

The sample holds many counts of this clonotype. J is TRBJ1-5 and V is TRBV20-1; D is uncertain. Germline V gives CDR1 DFQATT, CDR2 SNEGSKA (reference sequence). V shed 3 bases and J shed 0 bases, with 12 bases lying between them. The length of the CDR3 is 15 residues. The CDR3 DNA follows: TGCAGTGCTAGCTTACAAGAATATAGCAATCAGCCCCAGCATTTT. This encodes CSASLQEYSNQPQHF.

The V call is TRBV7-6, the J call TRBJ2-3, with D possibly TRBD1 on 6 matching bases. CDR1 is SGHVS, CDR2 FNYEAQ, per germline. This CDR3 has 16 residues. The V end lost 3 bases, the J end lost 0 bases, and 13 bases lay between the germline ends. CDR3 protein: CASSLGATVSTDTQYF. Written as DNA, the CDR3 is TGTGCCAGCAGCTTGGGGGCCACCGTAAGCACAGATACGCAGTATTTT.

Many counts were recorded for this clonotype. CDR3 nucleotides: TGCGGCCCTAGCAAACCTTCGGGAACCTTC. Encoded protein: CGPSKPSGTF. The chain employs TRBV20-1 and TRBJ1-2; D ambiguous. Germline values: CDR1 DFQATT, CDR2 SNEGSKA (reference sequence). The CDR3 extends over 10 amino acids.

The V and J genes are TRBV6-6 and TRBJ2-7; 11 bases line up with TRBD2. The CDR3 loop spans 15 amino acids. Germline trimming cut 2 bases from V and 7 bases from J; bases unmatched to any gene: 7. The V gene's germline CDR1 is MNHNY and CDR2 SVGAGI (reference sequence). The CDR3 is CASSYVTSGGQEQYF. In DNA, the CDR3 is TGTGCCAGCAGTTACGTAACTAGCGGGGGACAAGAGCAGTACTTC.

This clonotype was observed at least ten times. The chain recombines TRBV5-1 with TRBJ2-2, with 13 bases fitting TRBD2. CDR1 is SGHRS, CDR2 YFSETQ, per germline. The CDR3 has 16 residues. The trim removed 3 bases at V and 6 bases at J, leaving 5 bases unmatched. The CDR3 reads CASSSTGLAGAGELFF. The CDR3 region has the DNA TGCGCCAGCAGCTCCACCGGACTAGCGGGAGCCGGGGAGCTGTTTTTT.

This clonotype has a count of ten or more. The V call is TRBV2, the J call TRBJ2-2; perhaps TRBD1 as D (5 bases). The V gene's germline CDR1 is SNHLY and CDR2 FYNNEI. V was pared by 6 bases and J by 2 bases, with 13 bases between. The CDR3 is made up of 15 amino acids. The CDR3 DNA reads TGTGCCAGCAGCGCGAACAGGATTAACACCGGGGAGCTGTTTTTT. Translation: CASSANRINTGELFF.

This clonotype was counted many times. The chain joins TRBV19 to TRBJ2-2; 14 bases agree with TRBD2. The ends lost 3 bases at V and 4 bases at J; junction bases unmatched: 10. Germline-derived CDR1 and CDR2 are LNHDA and SQIVND (reference sequence). This CDR3 contains 19 residues. In nucleotides, the CDR3 is TGTGCCAGTAGTATCACGGGACTAGCGGGAGAACTGAGCACCGGGGAGCTGTTTTTT. Protein sequence: CASSITGLAGELSTGELFF.

This clonotype was found many times. This chain uses TRBV2 with TRBJ1-1, with 10 bases lining up with TRBD1. Looked up from germline, CDR1 is SNHLY and CDR2 is FYNNEI. V gave up 6 bases and J gave up 4 bases; unmatched junction bases: 8. The CDR3 runs 15 residues. The DNA for the CDR3 is TGTGCCAGCAGGGACTCGGGACAGGGGCGCACTGAAGCTTTCTTT. This codes for CASRDSGQGRTEAFF.

In this sample, this clonotype turned up many times. This chain connects TRBV6-1 to TRBJ2-2; D is perhaps TRBD2 (5 bases). The CDR3 contains 14 residues. The V end was cut by 7 bases, the J end by 3 bases, with 12 bases between. Germline CDR1 and CDR2: MNHNS and SASEGT. CDR3 bases: TGTGCCAGCACGAGGACTCCTGACACCGGGGAGCTGTTTTTT. Its protein product is CASTRTPDTGELFF.

This clonotype was counted ten times or more. The chain links TRBV5-8 to TRBJ1-5, with a weak D call TRBD1 (5 bases). Between the trimmed V and J ends, which lost 4 bases and 4 bases, there was a span of 9 bases. CDR3 length: 13 residues. The germline V gene has CDR1 SGHTS and CDR2 YDEGEE. In DNA, the CDR3 is TGTGCCAGCAGCGGGTCAGGGAATCAGCCCCAGCATTTT. It yields the protein CASSGSGNQPQHF.

This clonotype was seen repeatedly, ten times or more. This may arise from a read error, as a much more abundant clone is one base away. The rearrangement uses TRBV20-1 and TRBJ2-5, with a possible D match to TRBD2 (6 bases). The CDR3 has 17 amino acids. V gave up 3 bases and J gave up 4 bases, with 24 bases separating them. CDR1 is DFQATT, CDR2 SNEGSKA, per germline (reference sequence). CDR3 amino acids: CSARVDRGVRAGETQYF. In DNA, the CDR3 is TGCAGTGCTAGGGTGGACCGAGGGGTTAGAGCGGGAGAGACCCAGTACTTC.

This clonotype was seen ten or more times. The V and J genes are TRBV11-2 and TRBJ2-5, with D hard to call. Trimming removed 5 bases at V and 1 base at J, with 11 bases between. CDR3 length: 14 residues. Germline V CDR1 and CDR2: SGHAT, FQNNGV. In DNA, the CDR3 is TGTGCCAGCAGCCCTACAGTGTTCCAAGAGACCCAGTACTTC. Its protein is CASSPTVFQETQYF.

There are many counts of this clonotype. The chain links TRBV25-1 to TRBJ1-3; D perhaps matches TRBD1 (6 bases). The CDR3 covers 14 residues. The V end lost 6 bases, the J end lost 8 bases, and 17 bases lay between the germline ends. Germline V gene lookup returns CDR1 MGHDK and CDR2 SYGVNS. CDR3 amino acids: CASSLDGYRDTIYF. The CDR3 DNA sequence: TGTGCCAGCAGCCTGGACGGGTACAGGGACACCATATATTTT.

This clonotype has just a few counts. The chain has TRBV7-2 and TRBJ1-1; D gene uncertain. CDR1 is SGHTA and CDR2 is FQGNSA in the germline V gene. The V gene lost 4 bases and the J gene lost 1 base, with 10 bases spanning the gap. The CDR3 sequence is 14 residues long. The CDR3 nucleotides are TGTGCCAGCAGCTACACCGGGGAGAACACTGAAGCTTTCTTT. Its translation is CASSYTGENTEAFF.

This clonotype was seen repeatedly, ten times or more. This chain uses TRBV12-3 or TRBV12-4 with TRBJ1-1, with TRBD1 as a possible D gene (5 bases). The CDR3 loop spans 14 amino acids. V was clipped by 2 bases and J by 5 bases, with 12 bases between them. CDR3: CASSLMGEGTEAFF. Written as DNA, the CDR3 is TGTGCCAGCAGTTTAATGGGGGAAGGAACTGAAGCTTTCTTT.

The chain couples TRBV5-1 to TRBJ1-2; D call uncertain. The CDR3 contains 14 residues. Germline V gene lookup returns CDR1 SGHRS and CDR2 YFSETQ. V lost 0 bases to trimming and J lost 3 bases, with 9 bases between them. DNA of the CDR3: TGCGCCAGCAGCTTGGTACAGCCTTACTATGGCTACACCTTC. Translating gives CASSLVQPYYGYTF.

For the CDR3, the DNA is TGTGCCACCGCGGGACTAGCGGGAGGGGAGACCCAGTACTTC. The encoded protein is CATAGLAGGETQYF. The V and J genes are TRBV19 and TRBJ2-5; the match to TRBD2 covers 16 bases. The CDR3 contains 14 residues. Per the germline V gene, CDR1 is LNHDA and CDR2 is SQIVND (reference sequence). Trimming at V came to 10 bases and at J to 5 bases, leaving 4 bases not matched to a gene.

This clonotype was observed at least ten times. This rearrangement joins TRBV7-3 to TRBJ2-1; D may be TRBD2 (6 bases). This CDR3 is 15 amino acids long. V lost 5 bases to trimming and J lost 7 bases, with 18 bases between them. Germline values: CDR1 SGHTA, CDR2 FQGTGA. The CDR3 region is CASSASSDLGNEQFF. The CDR3 region has the DNA TGTGCCAGCAGCGCGTCTAGCGACTTAGGTAATGAGCAGTTCTTC.

The V and J genes are TRBV20-1 and TRBJ2-1; 8 nucleotides match TRBD1. After removal of 2 bases from V and 5 bases from J, the junction contained 11 bases not matched to a gene. Germline CDR1 reads DFQATT; CDR2 reads SNEGSKA (reference sequence). The CDR3 extends over 16 amino acids. CDR3 in amino acids: CSARTHGQGVDNEQFF. The CDR3, as DNA: TGCAGTGCTAGAACCCACGGACAGGGAGTGGACAATGAGCAGTTCTTC.